The rows below give T cell receptor beta chains drawn from one sample of a study of blood T cell repertoires in COVID-19. Clones were read by immunoSEQ multiplex PCR, and TCRdb kept only the in-frame ones, dropping some. The sample lists 100,000 to 150,000 clones; around 85% were seen once. Sequencing was performed on peripheral blood. Receptor source: a woman aged 80 or over with COVID-19, enrolled during active disease. Both conserved end residues are part of each CDR3. D genes are given only for firm matches. Size values are once, few and many counts, or a class for expanded clones, and some rows have none.

J: TRBJ2-7; V: TRBV9; size: NA; D: NA; CDR3: CASSVEGGSEQYF; DNA: TGTGCCAGCAGCGTAGAGGGGGGGTCAGAGCAGTACTTC
J: TRBJ2-1; V: TRBV3-1/TRBV3-2; size: NA; D: TRBD2; CDR3: CASSQGLAGVQANEQFF; DNA: TGTGCCAGCAGCCAAGGACTAGCGGGAGTTCAAGCCAATGAGCAGTTCTTC
J: TRBJ1-2; V: TRBV9; size: NA; D: NA; CDR3: CASSPSPVEGYGYTF; DNA: TGTGCCAGCAGCCCCAGCCCCGTGGAGGGCTATGGCTACACCTTC
J: TRBJ2-1; V: TRBV19; size: NA; D: NA; CDR3: CASSGRDTYNEQFF; DNA: TGTGCCAGTAGTGGACGGGACACCTACAATGAGCAGTTCTTC
J: TRBJ1-1; V: TRBV19; size: few; D: TRBD1; CDR3: CASSIGRGLRDGTEAFF; DNA: TGTGCCAGTAGTATAGGCAGGGGGCTTCGTGATGGCACTGAAGCTTTCTTT
J: TRBJ1-1; V: TRBV6-2/TRBV6-3; size: NA; D: NA; CDR3: CASSPLRGNEAFF; DNA: TGTGCCAGCAGTCCACTACGGGGAAATGAAGCTTTCTTT
J: TRBJ2-2; V: TRBV15; size: NA; D: TRBD1; CDR3: CATSRAGTAKTGELFF; DNA: TGTGCCACCAGCAGAGCCGGGACAGCAAAAACCGGGGAGCTGTTTTTT
J: TRBJ2-7; V: TRBV28; size: few; D: TRBD2; CDR3: CGSVAGGPPYEQYF; DNA: TGCGGATCGGTGGCGGGAGGGCCTCCCTACGAGCAGTACTTC
J: TRBJ1-1; V: TRBV27; size: once; D: NA; CDR3: CASSFGLLNTEAFF; DNA: TGTGCCAGCAGCTTTGGACTGTTGAACACTGAAGCTTTCTTT
J: TRBJ2-2; V: TRBV5-6; size: NA; D: TRBD2; CDR3: CASSLGGLGNTGELFF; DNA: TGTGCCAGCAGCTTGGGGGGACTAGGAAACACCGGGGAGCTGTTTTTT
J: TRBJ2-3; V: TRBV7-9; size: NA; D: TRBD1; CDR3: CASSSDRGWTDTQYF; DNA: TGTGCCAGCAGCTCGGACAGGGGTTGGACAGATACGCAGTATTTT
J: TRBJ2-7; V: TRBV7-6; size: once; D: TRBD1; CDR3: CASSGHGTGLDEQYF; DNA: TGTGCCAGCAGCGGTCACGGGACAGGGCTGGACGAGCAGTACTTC
J: TRBJ1-3; V: TRBV27; size: NA; D: NA; CDR3: CASSQDSGLRNTIYF; DNA: TGTGCCAGCAGTCAGGACTCCGGTTTAAGGAACACCATATATTTT
J: TRBJ1-2; V: TRBV15; size: NA; D: NA; CDR3: CATSRGPANYGYTF; DNA: TGTGCCACCAGCAGAGGGCCAGCTAACTATGGCTACACCTTC
J: TRBJ1-3; V: TRBV13; size: NA; D: NA; CDR3: CASSLGTTFSGNTIYF; DNA: TGTGCCAGCAGCTTAGGGACAACTTTCTCTGGAAACACCATATATTTT
J: TRBJ1-4; V: TRBV11-2; size: NA; D: NA; CDR3: CASSSQALNEKLFF; DNA: TGTGCCAGCAGCTCCCAGGCGTTGAATGAAAAACTGTTTTTT
J: TRBJ1-1; V: TRBV4-3; size: few; D: TRBD1; CDR3: CASRTGTGGSTEAFF; DNA: TGCGCCAGCAGAACCGGGACAGGGGGGAGCACTGAAGCTTTCTTT
J: TRBJ1-6; V: TRBV6-5; size: NA; D: TRBD1; CDR3: CASSSGTDNSPLHF; DNA: TGTGCCAGCAGTTCAGGGACAGATAATTCACCCCTCCACTTT
J: TRBJ1-4; V: TRBV5-5; size: NA; D: NA; CDR3: CASSRGGTTNEKLFF; DNA: TGTGCCAGCAGCCGGGGAGGGACAACTAATGAAAAACTGTTTTTT
J: TRBJ1-3; V: TRBV7-2; size: few; D: NA; CDR3: CASSLVGHLSGNTIYF; DNA: TGTGCCAGCAGCTTAGTGGGACACCTCTCTGGAAACACCATATATTTT
J: TRBJ2-1; V: TRBV29-1; size: NA; D: TRBD1; CDR3: CSVEGAGGGSYNEQFF; DNA: TGCAGCGTTGAGGGGGCAGGGGGCGGGTCCTACAATGAGCAGTTCTTC
J: TRBJ1-1; V: TRBV3-1/TRBV3-2; size: NA; D: TRBD1; CDR3: CASSPGGTASTEAFF; DNA: TGTGCCAGCAGCCCGGGGGGGACAGCTAGCACTGAAGCTTTCTTT
J: TRBJ2-7; V: TRBV13; size: few; D: TRBD1; CDR3: CASSQTGQGINEQYF; DNA: TGTGCCAGCAGCCAAACGGGACAGGGTATAAACGAGCAGTACTTC
J: TRBJ2-1; V: TRBV3-1/TRBV3-2; size: NA; D: TRBD2; CDR3: CASSPGLAGANEQFF; DNA: TGTGCCAGCAGCCCCGGACTAGCGGGAGCCAATGAGCAGTTCTTC
J: TRBJ1-5; V: TRBV28; size: once; D: TRBD1; CDR3: CASSGQGGGNQPQHF; DNA: TGTGCCAGCAGCGGACAGGGCGGGGGCAATCAGCCCCAGCATTTT
J: TRBJ1-2; V: TRBV7-2; size: NA; D: NA; CDR3: CASSPLSPRGGDGYTF; DNA: TGTGCCAGCAGCCCGCTTAGCCCCCGGGGGGGAGATGGCTACACCTTC
J: TRBJ2-2; V: TRBV28; size: few; D: TRBD2; CDR3: CASSLPGGSTGELFF; DNA: TGTGCCAGCAGTTTACCGGGAGGCAGCACCGGGGAGCTGTTTTTT
J: TRBJ1-1; V: TRBV18; size: NA; D: TRBD1; CDR3: CASSRDRGDTEAFF; DNA: TGTGCCAGCTCACGGGACAGGGGAGACACTGAAGCTTTCTTT
J: TRBJ2-5; V: TRBV7-2; size: NA; D: TRBD2; CDR3: CASEGSGTIGETQYF; DNA: TGTGCCAGCGAGGGTTCCGGGACTATAGGGGAGACCCAGTACTTC